This TCR beta chain was captured in a study of T cell repertoires in cytomegalovirus infection. Study background: CMV infection and matching HLA type were both indicated by public TCR beta signatures.

TCRdb re-analysed the reads in MiXCR, keeping a single row per CDR3 protein. The data hold about 600,000 distinct CDR3 sequences, with 24% observed a single time. This clonotype was detected ten times or more. The antigen remains undetermined. Trimming shortened V by 1 base and J by 0 bases, and 13 bases separated the two germline ends. Germline CDR1 is SGHVS and CDR2 is FNYEAQ. The CDR3 is made up of 17 amino acids. General study points: Based on cumulative public TCR beta family frequency, carriers of CMV plus the relevant HLA were identified. Ex vivo responses were dominated by HLA-C-restricted CMV-specific TCR beta clonotypes.

This rearrangement joins TRBV7-6 to TRBJ2-4; tentatively, D is TRBD1 (5 bases). The receptor's source is a human donor in good health (CMV status not recorded). Some clones in this sample may be carry-over from other donors' samples. The sample comprised CD8+ T cells from PBMCs. DNA of the CDR3: TGTGCCAGCAGCTTAGGAACAGGCAGGGTAGCCAAAAACATTCAGTACTTC. The encoded protein is CASSLGTGRVAKNIQYF.